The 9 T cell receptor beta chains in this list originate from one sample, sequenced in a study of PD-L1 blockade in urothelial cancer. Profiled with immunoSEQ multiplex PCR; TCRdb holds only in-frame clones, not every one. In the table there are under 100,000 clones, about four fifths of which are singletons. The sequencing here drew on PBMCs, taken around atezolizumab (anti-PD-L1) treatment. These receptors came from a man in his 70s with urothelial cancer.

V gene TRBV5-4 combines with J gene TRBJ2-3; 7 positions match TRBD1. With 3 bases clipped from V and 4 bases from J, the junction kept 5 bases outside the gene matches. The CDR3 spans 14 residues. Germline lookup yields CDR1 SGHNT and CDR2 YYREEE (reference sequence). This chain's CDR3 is CASSSRTGADTQYF. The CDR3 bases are TGTGCCAGCAGCTCCCGGACAGGAGCAGATACGCAGTATTTT.

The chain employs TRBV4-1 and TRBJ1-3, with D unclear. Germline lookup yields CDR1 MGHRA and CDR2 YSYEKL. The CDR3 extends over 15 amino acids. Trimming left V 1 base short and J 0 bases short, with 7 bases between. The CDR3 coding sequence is TGCGCCAGCAGCCAAGTGGGCCTCTCTGGAAACACCATATATTTT. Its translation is CASSQVGLSGNTIYF.

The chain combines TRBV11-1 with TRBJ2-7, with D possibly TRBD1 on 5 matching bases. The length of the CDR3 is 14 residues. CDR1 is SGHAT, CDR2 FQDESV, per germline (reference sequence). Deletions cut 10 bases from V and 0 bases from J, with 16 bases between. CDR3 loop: CATRQSLSSYEQYF. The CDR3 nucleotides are TGTGCCACCCGACAGAGTCTGAGCTCCTACGAGCAGTACTTC.

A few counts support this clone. CDR3 sequence: CASSQAARLIGEKLFF. CDR3 coding DNA: TGTGCCAGCAGCCAAGCCGCCCGGTTGATTGGTGAAAAACTGTTTTTT. The J gene is TRBJ1-4, the V gene TRBV5-4; unclear D gene. The CDR3 covers 16 residues. V was shortened by 4 bases and J by 7 bases, with 20 bases between the two germline ends. The germline V gene encodes CDR1 SGHNT and CDR2 YYREEE (reference sequence).

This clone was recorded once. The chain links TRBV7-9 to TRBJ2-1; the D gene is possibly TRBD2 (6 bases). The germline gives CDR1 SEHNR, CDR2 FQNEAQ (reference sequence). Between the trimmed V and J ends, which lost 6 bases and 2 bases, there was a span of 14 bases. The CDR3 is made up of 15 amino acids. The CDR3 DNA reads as TGTGCCAGCAGTTCGACTAGGCAGCCCTACAATGAGCAGTTCTTC. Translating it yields CASSSTRQPYNEQFF.

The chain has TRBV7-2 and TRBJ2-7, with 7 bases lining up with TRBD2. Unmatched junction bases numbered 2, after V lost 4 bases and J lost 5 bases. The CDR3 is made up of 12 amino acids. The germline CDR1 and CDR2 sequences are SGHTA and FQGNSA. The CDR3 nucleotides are TGTGCCAGCAGCTGGGGGGGGAACGAGCAGTACTTC. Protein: CASSWGGNEQYF.

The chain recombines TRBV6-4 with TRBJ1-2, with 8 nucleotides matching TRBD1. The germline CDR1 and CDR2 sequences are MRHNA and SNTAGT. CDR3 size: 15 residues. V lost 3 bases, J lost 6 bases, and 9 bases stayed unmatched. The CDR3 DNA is TGTGCCAGCAGTGAACAGGGGGGGGCGAGTAATGGCTACACCTTC. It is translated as CASSEQGGASNGYTF.

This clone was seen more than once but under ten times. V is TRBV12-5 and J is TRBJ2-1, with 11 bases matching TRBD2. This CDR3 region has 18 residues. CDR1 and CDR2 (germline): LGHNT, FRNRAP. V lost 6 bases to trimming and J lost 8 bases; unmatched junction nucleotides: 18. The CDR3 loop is CASGVLYSGRAEGDEQFF. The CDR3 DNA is TGTGCTAGTGGCGTCCTCTATAGCGGGAGGGCCGAGGGGGATGAGCAGTTCTTC.

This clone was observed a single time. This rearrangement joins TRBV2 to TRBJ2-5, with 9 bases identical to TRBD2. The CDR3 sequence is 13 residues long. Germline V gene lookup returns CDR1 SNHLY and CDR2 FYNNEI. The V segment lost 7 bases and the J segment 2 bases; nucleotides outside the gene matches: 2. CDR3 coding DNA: TGTGCCAGCATGCGGGGGGGTCAAGAGACCCAGTACTTC. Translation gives CASMRGGQETQYF.